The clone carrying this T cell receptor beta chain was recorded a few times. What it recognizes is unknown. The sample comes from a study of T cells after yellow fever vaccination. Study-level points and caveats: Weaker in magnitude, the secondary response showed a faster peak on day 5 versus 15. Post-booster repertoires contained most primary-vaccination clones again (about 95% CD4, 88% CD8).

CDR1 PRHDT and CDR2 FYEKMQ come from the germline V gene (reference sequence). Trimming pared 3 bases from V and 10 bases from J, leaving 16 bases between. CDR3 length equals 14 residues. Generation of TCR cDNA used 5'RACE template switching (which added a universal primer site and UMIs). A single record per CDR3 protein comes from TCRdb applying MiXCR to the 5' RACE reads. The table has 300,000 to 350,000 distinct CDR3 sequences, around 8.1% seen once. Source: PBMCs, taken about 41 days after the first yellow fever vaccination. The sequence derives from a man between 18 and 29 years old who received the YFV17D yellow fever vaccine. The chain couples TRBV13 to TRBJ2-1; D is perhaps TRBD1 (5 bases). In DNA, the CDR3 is TGTGCCAGCAGCTTTATTCAGGGTTCGATAGAGCAGTTCTTC. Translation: CASSFIQGSIEQFF.